The 27 T cell receptor beta chains given below trace back to one sample, sequenced in a study of regulatory T cells in long-lasting Graves disease. Assembly of TCR beta libraries relied on iRepertoire HTBI primers together with Arm-PCR of CDR3 regions. TCRdb reprocessed the multiplex PCR reads with MiXCR, giving one entry per CDR3 protein. The sample includes 430,000 or so distinct CDR3 sequences, around 23% of them seen just once. The time point is: persistent/refractory GD, antithyroid drugs over 5 years with positive TRAb. The authors made the TCR library using RNA they extracted from PBMCs. Material: peripheral blood mononuclear cells (PBMCs), obtained when the disease was refractory, from a patient treated with antithyroid drugs. Receptors were obtained from a female donor with Graves disease.

The chain recombines TRBV28 with TRBJ2-3, with 16 bases fitting TRBD2. V lost 2 bases and J lost 5; bases outside the gene matches: 16. This CDR3 contains 21 residues. The germline gives CDR1 MDHEN, CDR2 SYDVKM. The CDR3 DNA reads as TGTGCCAGCAGTTTAAAAAGTATAGGGACTAGCGGGAGGGCCGAGGAAGATACGCAGTATTTT. Encoded protein: CASSLKSIGTSGRAEEDTQYF. The full variable domain, rest sourced from reference TRBV28 and TRBJ2-3, is DVKVTQSSRYLVKRTGEKVFLECVQDMDHENMFWYRQDPGLGLRLIYFSYDVKMKEKGDIPEGYSVSREKKERFSLILESASTNQTSMYLCASSLKSIGTSGRAEEDTQYFGPGTRLTVL.

This clonotype was found many times. The rearrangement links TRBV29-1 to TRBJ2-7; 8 bases match TRBD1. V dropped 7 bases and J dropped 2; count of bases not matched to a gene: 10. The germline V gene encodes CDR1 SQVTM and CDR2 ANQGSEA. The CDR3 spans 14 residues. The CDR3 DNA follows: TGCAGCGCCCTTGACAGGGGAAGGGCCTACGAGCAGTACTTC. Amino acids: CSALDRGRAYEQYF.

In this sample, this clonotype turned up many times. The gene calls are TRBV2 and TRBJ2-7; D gene unclear. V lost 8 bases and J 3 bases, leaving 5 bases between the germline ends. Germline V CDR1 and CDR2: SNHLY, FYNNEI. The CDR3 extends over 10 amino acids. The CDR3: CASRFYEQYF. The CDR3 nucleotides are TGTGCCAGCCGATTCTACGAGCAGTACTTC.

Many counts were recorded for this clonotype. The rearrangement joins TRBV30 to TRBJ2-5, with 10 positions matching TRBD1. CDR1 and CDR2 (germline): GTSNPN, SVGIG (reference sequence). V trimming: 7 bases; J trimming: 5 bases; junction bases outside the gene matches: 1. This CDR3 contains 11 residues. Here the CDR3 DNA reads TGTGCCTTGGACAGGGGGGAGACCCAGTACTTC. Translation gives CALDRGETQYF.

This clonotype has more than one count but fewer than ten. CDR3 nucleotide sequence: TGCGCCAGCAGAGCCGGGACAGCGGCAGAGACCCAGTACTTC. Translated: CASRAGTAAETQYF. The rearrangement links TRBV5-1 to TRBJ2-5, with 7 bases fitting TRBD1. The CDR3 length is 14 residues. V lost 5 bases to trimming and J lost 4 bases; unmatched junction nucleotides: 8. Germline V gene data show CDR1 as SGHRS and CDR2 as YFSETQ.

This clonotype has a count of ten or more. V usage is TRBV24-1 and J usage is TRBJ2-7; D call uncertain. This CDR3 has 14 amino acids. CDR1 and CDR2 from the germline V gene are KGHDR and SFDVKD. V was pared by 2 bases and J by 6 bases, with 13 bases between. CDR3 coding DNA: TGTGCCACCAGTGATTCGGGCAGGCTATTCGAGCAGTACTTC. This codes for CATSDSGRLFEQYF.

This clonotype has ten or more counts. The gene calls are TRBV20-1 and TRBJ2-2, with a possible D match to TRBD1 (5 bases). There are 13 residues in the CDR3. CDR1 and CDR2 (germline): DFQATT, SNEGSKA (reference sequence). The V and J ends lost 4 bases and 2 bases respectively, with 8 bases between them. The CDR3 loop is CSAMDTNTGELFF. CDR3 bases: TGCAGTGCTATGGACACCAACACCGGGGAGCTGTTTTTT.

This clonotype occurred many times. The chain couples TRBV28 to TRBJ2-7; TRBD2 matches at 9 bases. The CDR3 contains 16 residues. Germline CDR1 is MDHEN and CDR2 is SYDVKM. V shed 6 bases, J shed 1 base, and the junction held 10 bases outside the gene matches. The CDR3 loop reads CASSRPSGTLSYEQYF. The DNA of the CDR3 is TGTGCCAGCAGCCGCCCTAGCGGGACCTTGTCCTACGAGCAGTACTTC.

This clonotype turned up a few times. The chain carries TRBV2 and TRBJ2-7; 12 positions agree with TRBD2. Losses at the gene ends were 7 bases for V and 3 bases for J; bases not matched to a gene: 7. CDR3 length: 15 amino acids. Germline V gene sequence: CDR1 SNHLY, CDR2 FYNNEI. The DNA for the CDR3 is TGTGCCAGCACAAGCCTAGCGGGAGGGAGCTACGAGCAGTACTTC. Its protein is CASTSLAGGSYEQYF. Based on the CDR3 plus reference TRBV2 and TRBJ2-7, the full variable domain is EPEVTQTPSHQVTQMGQEVILRCVPISNHLYFYWYRQILGQKVEFLVSFYNNEISEKSEIFDDQFSVERPDGSNFTLKIRSTKLEDSAMYFCASTSLAGGSYEQYFGPGTRLTVT.

The chain uses TRBV29-1 and TRBJ2-2; D is perhaps TRBD1 (5 bases). CDR1 and CDR2 from the germline V gene are SQVTM and ANQGSEA. V lost 4 bases to trimming and J lost 3 bases, with 15 bases between them. The CDR3 runs to 15 residues. The CDR3 reads CSVGGGQGYTGELFF. CDR3 coding DNA: TGCAGCGTTGGGGGTGGGCAGGGTTACACCGGGGAGCTGTTTTTT.

V usage is TRBV20-1 and J usage is TRBJ2-2, with 15 bases matching TRBD2. In germline, CDR1 is DFQATT, CDR2 SNEGSKA (reference sequence). This CDR3 comprises 19 residues. The V gene end was trimmed by 1 base and the J gene end by 0 bases; junction bases not matched to a gene: 6. CDR3 bases: TGCAGTGCTAGAGCAGGACTAGCGGGAGGGCCGTCGAACACCGGGGAGCTGTTTTTT. It is translated as CSARAGLAGGPSNTGELFF.

This clonotype was found many times. V usage is TRBV28 and J usage is TRBJ2-7, with D perhaps being TRBD1 or TRBD2 (5 bases each). Per germline, CDR1 MDHEN and CDR2 SYDVKM. Trimming cost V 5 bases and J 3 bases, with 14 bases left between them. This CDR3 spans 14 amino acids. The CDR3 sequence is CASSRGDRHYEQYF. DNA for the CDR3: TGTGCCAGCAGTAGGGGAGACAGACACTACGAGCAGTACTTC.

This clonotype was counted ten times or more. The J gene is TRBJ1-5, the V gene TRBV20-1, with 7 positions matching TRBD1. The V gene's germline CDR1 is DFQATT and CDR2 SNEGSKA (reference sequence). The CDR3 runs 12 residues. V shed 5 bases, J shed 5 bases, and the junction held 3 bases outside the gene matches. The CDR3 DNA reads TGCAGTGCTGACAGGGTGGATCAGCCCCAGCATTTT. It specifies CSADRVDQPQHF.

This clonotype was counted at least ten times. This chain connects TRBV2 to TRBJ2-7; 9 positions match TRBD2. V trimming: 4 bases; J trimming: 0 bases; junction bases outside the gene matches: 4. This CDR3 is built from 15 residues. The V gene's germline CDR1 is SNHLY and CDR2 FYNNEI. CDR3: CASSGRLAVSYEQYF. CDR3 sequence (DNA): TGTGCCAGCAGTGGCAGACTAGCGGTCTCCTACGAGCAGTACTTC.

This clonotype was observed many times. The chain couples TRBV2 to TRBJ1-5; D might be TRBD1 (5 bases). Between the trimmed V and J ends, which lost 1 base and 1 base, there was a span of 14 bases. CDR3 length equals 17 residues. The germline gives CDR1 SNHLY, CDR2 FYNNEI. The CDR3 region is CASSEGYGGESNQPQHF. The CDR3 nucleotides read TGTGCCAGCAGTGAAGGTTATGGGGGAGAAAGCAATCAGCCCCAGCATTTT.

This clonotype was observed at least ten times. The rearrangement links TRBV10-3 to TRBJ2-7, with TRBD2 identical over 7 bases. Germline values: CDR1 ENHRY, CDR2 SYGVKD. V shed 8 bases and J 4 bases; nucleotides not matched to a gene: 11. This CDR3 is 14 amino acids long. The CDR3 DNA sequence: TGTGCCATCCGAGAGGGAGGGAGCGGGTACGAGCAGTACTTC. Translation: CAIREGGSGYEQYF.

The chain recombines TRBV14 with TRBJ2-7; TRBD1 matches at 7 bases. V trimming: 3 bases; J trimming: 3 bases; junction bases outside the gene matches: 11. The germline gives CDR1 SGHDN, CDR2 FVKESK. CDR3 size: 16 residues. CDR3 nucleotide sequence: TGTGCCAGCAGCCATACGACAGGGCTCTTCTTCTACGAGCAGTACTTC. It translates to CASSHTTGLFFYEQYF.

This clonotype was recorded at least ten times. The chain carries TRBV2 and TRBJ2-2; 9 nucleotides line up with TRBD2. Germline CDR1 and CDR2: SNHLY and FYNNEI. After removal of 7 bases from V and 6 bases from J, the junction contained 6 bases not matched to a gene. The CDR3 consists of 14 residues. CDR3 amino acids: CASTASGTSGELFF. The CDR3 DNA follows: TGTGCCAGCACGGCTAGCGGGACATCCGGGGAGCTGTTTTTT.

This clonotype has only one observation. The chain joins TRBV6-2 or TRBV6-3 to TRBJ2-7; 7 positions agree with TRBD2. Looked up from germline, CDR1 is MNHEY and CDR2 is SVGEGT. J gave up 3 bases and V 6 bases, and 8 bases lay outside the gene matches. CDR3 size: 14 residues. CDR3 nucleotide sequence: TGTGCCAGCAGCGAGGGAGGGCCAAACTACGAGCAGTACTTC. Its translation: CASSEGGPNYEQYF.

The chain combines TRBV20-1 with TRBJ1-2, with D possibly matching TRBD1 (6 bases). V lost 5 bases and J 7 bases, leaving 11 bases between the germline ends. Germline CDR1 and CDR2: DFQATT and SNEGSKA (reference sequence). The CDR3 sequence is 11 residues long. CDR3 sequence: CSAYREGGYTF. The CDR3 DNA reads TGCAGTGCTTACAGGGAAGGTGGCTACACCTTC.

A few counts support this clonotype. The chain couples TRBV11-2 to TRBJ1-5; tentatively, D is TRBD1 (5 bases). Trimming pared 5 bases from V and 5 bases from J, leaving 16 bases between. There are 15 residues in the CDR3. Looked up from germline, CDR1 is SGHAT and CDR2 is FQNNGV. DNA for the CDR3: TGTGCCAGCAGCCAAGATCGAGACAGTTATCAGCCCCAGCATTTT. Translating it yields CASSQDRDSYQPQHF.

The V call is TRBV28, the J call TRBJ2-7; 9 bases map to TRBD1. With 8 bases clipped from V and 1 base from J, the junction kept 12 bases outside the gene matches. Germline V lookup: CDR1 MDHEN, CDR2 SYDVKM. This CDR3 comprises 16 residues. The CDR3: CASPQGAGHKSYEQYF. The CDR3 nucleotides read TGTGCCAGCCCACAGGGGGCTGGGCACAAGTCCTACGAGCAGTACTTC. Drawing the rest from reference TRBV28 and TRBJ2-7, the complete variable domain is DVKVTQSSRYLVKRTGEKVFLECVQDMDHENMFWYRQDPGLGLRLIYFSYDVKMKEKGDIPEGYSVSREKKERFSLILESASTNQTSMYLCASPQGAGHKSYEQYFGPGTRLTVT.

This chain links TRBV28 with TRBJ2-2; D possibly corresponds to TRBD1 (5 bases). The length of the CDR3 is 14 residues. V lost 6 bases, J lost 0 bases, and 8 bases lay in between. Germline V gene data show CDR1 as MDHEN and CDR2 as SYDVKM. This chain's CDR3 is CASSTDTNTGELFF. In nucleotides, the CDR3 is TGTGCCAGCAGCACGGACACGAACACCGGGGAGCTGTTTTTT.

This clonotype has ten or more counts. The genes are TRBV28 and TRBJ1-6; D gene unclear. The CDR3 covers 11 residues. V gave up 4 bases and J gave up 12 bases, with 7 bases separating them. Germline CDR1 is MDHEN and CDR2 is SYDVKM. CDR3 region: CASSSLLPLHF. DNA of the CDR3: TGTGCCAGCAGTTCCCTTCTACCCCTCCACTTT.

This clonotype was seen repeatedly, ten times or more. The V and J genes are TRBV2 and TRBJ1-2, with D possibly being TRBD1 (6 bases). The germline V and J ends were trimmed by 7 bases and 4 bases, with 22 bases remaining between them. The germline V gene has CDR1 SNHLY and CDR2 FYNNEI. The CDR3 has 16 amino acids. This CDR3 reads CASTYGAQGHGYGYTF. As DNA, the CDR3 is TGTGCCAGCACCTACGGGGCGCAGGGGCATGGCTATGGCTACACCTTC.

This clonotype was detected a few times. One base away lies a much larger clone, so this may be a sequencing read error. In this CDR3 the conserved last residue, phenylalanine or tryptophan, is missing, so a read error is likely. V gene TRBV28 combines with J gene TRBJ1-1; D is perhaps TRBD1 (5 bases). CDR1 MDHEN and CDR2 SYDVKM come from the germline V gene. Trimming stripped 2 bases from V and 0 bases from J, with 10 bases between. The CDR3 covers 15 residues. CDR3 coding DNA: TGTGCCAGCAGTTTAGCTGGCAGGGTGAACACTGAAGCTTTCCTT. Amino acid sequence: CASSLAGRVNTEAFL.

The J gene is TRBJ1-1, the V gene TRBV28; TRBD1 aligns across 7 bases. Germline CDR1 reads MDHEN; CDR2 reads SYDVKM. V lost 3 bases to trimming and J lost 4 bases; unmatched junction nucleotides: 11. The CDR3 is made up of 16 amino acids. The CDR3 protein is CASSFLGTVLSTEAFF. The CDR3, as DNA: TGTGCCAGCAGTTTTCTCGGGACAGTTCTGAGCACTGAAGCTTTCTTT.